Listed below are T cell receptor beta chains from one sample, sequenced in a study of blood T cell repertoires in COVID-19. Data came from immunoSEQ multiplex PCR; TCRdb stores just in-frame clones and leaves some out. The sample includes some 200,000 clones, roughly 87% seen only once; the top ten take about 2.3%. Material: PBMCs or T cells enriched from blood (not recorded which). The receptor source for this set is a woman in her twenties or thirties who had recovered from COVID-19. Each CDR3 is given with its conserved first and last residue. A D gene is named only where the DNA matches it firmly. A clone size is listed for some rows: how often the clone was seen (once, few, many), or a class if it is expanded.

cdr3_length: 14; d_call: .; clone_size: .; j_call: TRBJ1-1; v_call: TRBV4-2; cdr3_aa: CASSNRVGNTEAFF; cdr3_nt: TGTGCCAGCAGCAACCGGGTCGGCAACACTGAAGCTTTCTTT
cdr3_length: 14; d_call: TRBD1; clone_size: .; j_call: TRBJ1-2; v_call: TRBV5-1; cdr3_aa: CASSPAGGSAGYTF; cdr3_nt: TGCGCCAGCAGCCCCGCAGGGGGTAGTGCTGGCTACACCTTC
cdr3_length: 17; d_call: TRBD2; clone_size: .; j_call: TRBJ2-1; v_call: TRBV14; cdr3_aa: CASSIWSGTSVFGEQFF; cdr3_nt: TGTGCCAGCAGCATCTGGAGCGGGACTAGCGTATTTGGTGAGCAGTTCTTC
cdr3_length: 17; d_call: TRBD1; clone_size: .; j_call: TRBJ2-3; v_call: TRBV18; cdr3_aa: CASSPVVTGGFQDTQYF; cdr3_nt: TGTGCCAGCTCACCAGTAGTCACAGGGGGCTTTCAAGATACGCAGTATTTT
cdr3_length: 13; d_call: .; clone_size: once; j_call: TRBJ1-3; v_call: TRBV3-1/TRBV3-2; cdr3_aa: CASSRRTEGTIYF; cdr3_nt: TGTGCCAGCAGCCGCAGGACAGAGGGCACCATATATTTT
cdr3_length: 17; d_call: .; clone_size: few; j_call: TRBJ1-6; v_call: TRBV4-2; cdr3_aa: CASSSMGGGRGNSPLHF; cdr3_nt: TGTGCCAGCAGTTCGATGGGGGGAGGTCGTGGGAATTCACCCCTCCACTTT
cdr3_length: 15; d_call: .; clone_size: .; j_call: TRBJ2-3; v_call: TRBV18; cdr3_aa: CASSPPSRTADTQYF; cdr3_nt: TGTGCCAGCTCACCACCTTCCAGGACAGCAGATACGCAGTATTTT
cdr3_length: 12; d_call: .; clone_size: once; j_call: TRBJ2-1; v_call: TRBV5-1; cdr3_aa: CASSLASTQQFF; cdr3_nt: TGCGCCAGCAGCTTGGCATCTACCCAGCAGTTCTTC
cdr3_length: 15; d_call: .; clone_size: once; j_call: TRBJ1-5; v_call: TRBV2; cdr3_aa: CASSPQGMSNQPQHF; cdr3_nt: TGTGCCAGCAGTCCACAGGGTATGAGCAATCAGCCCCAGCATTTT
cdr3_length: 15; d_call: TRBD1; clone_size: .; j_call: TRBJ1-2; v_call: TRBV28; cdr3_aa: CASRIQSGTASLGTF; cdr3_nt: TGTGCCAGCAGGATCCAATCCGGGACAGCCTCCCTAGGGACCTTC
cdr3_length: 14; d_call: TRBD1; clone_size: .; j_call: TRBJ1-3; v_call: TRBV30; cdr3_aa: CACGQGGPGNTIYF; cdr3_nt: TGTGCCTGCGGACAGGGGGGACCTGGAAACACCATATATTTT
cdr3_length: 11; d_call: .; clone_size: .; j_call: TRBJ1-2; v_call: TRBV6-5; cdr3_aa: CASSSRTGSTF; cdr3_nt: TGTGCCAGCAGTTCGAGGACGGGGAGCACCTTC
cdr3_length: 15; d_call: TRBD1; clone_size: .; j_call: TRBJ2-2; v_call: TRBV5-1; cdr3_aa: CASSLEGAETGELFF; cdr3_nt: TGCGCCAGCAGCTTGGAGGGGGCGGAAACCGGGGAGCTGTTTTTT
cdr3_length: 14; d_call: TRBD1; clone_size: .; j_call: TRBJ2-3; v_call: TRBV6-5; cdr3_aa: CASSYRTGTDTQYF; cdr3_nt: TGTGCCAGCAGTTACAGGACAGGAACAGATACGCAGTATTTT
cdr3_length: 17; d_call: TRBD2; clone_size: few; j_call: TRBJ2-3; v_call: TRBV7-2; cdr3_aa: CASSLKSGRGRTDTQYF; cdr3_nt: TGTGCCAGCAGCTTAAAGAGCGGGAGGGGACGCACAGATACGCAGTATTTT
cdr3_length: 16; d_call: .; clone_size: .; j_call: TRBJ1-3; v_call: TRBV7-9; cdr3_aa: CASSSGRGTSGNTIYF; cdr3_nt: TGTGCCAGCAGCTCTGGACGGGGAACCTCTGGAAACACCATATATTTT
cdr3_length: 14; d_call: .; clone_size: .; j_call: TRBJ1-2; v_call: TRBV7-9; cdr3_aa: CASSLVSQGYGYTF; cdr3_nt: TGTGCCAGCAGCTTAGTCAGTCAGGGATATGGCTACACCTTC
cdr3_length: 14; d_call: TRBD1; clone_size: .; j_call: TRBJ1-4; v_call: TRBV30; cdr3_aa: CAWIRQGFGEKLFF; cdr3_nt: TGTGCCTGGATACGACAGGGTTTTGGGGAAAAACTGTTTTTT
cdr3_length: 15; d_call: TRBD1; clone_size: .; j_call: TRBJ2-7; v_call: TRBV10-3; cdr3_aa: CAISERTGRTYEQYF; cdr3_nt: TGTGCCATCAGTGAGAGGACAGGGCGCACCTACGAGCAGTACTTC
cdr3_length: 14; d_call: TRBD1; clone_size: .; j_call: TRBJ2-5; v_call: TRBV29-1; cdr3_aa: CSVEDVRGRETQYF; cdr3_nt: TGCAGCGTTGAAGATGTTAGGGGGCGGGAGACCCAGTACTTC
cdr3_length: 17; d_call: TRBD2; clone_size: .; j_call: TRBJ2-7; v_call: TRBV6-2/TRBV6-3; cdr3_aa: CASSSRTREGGSYEQYF; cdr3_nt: TGTGCCAGCAGTTCGCGGACTAGAGAGGGAGGCTCCTACGAGCAGTACTTC
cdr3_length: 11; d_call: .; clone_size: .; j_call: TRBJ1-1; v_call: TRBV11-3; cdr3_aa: CASSISGEAFF; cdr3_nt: TGTGCCAGCAGTATTTCGGGAGAAGCTTTCTTT
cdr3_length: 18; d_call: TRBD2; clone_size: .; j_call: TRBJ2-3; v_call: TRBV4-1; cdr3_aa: CASSQTPASGGPADTQYF; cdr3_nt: TGCGCCAGCAGCCAAACCCCGGCTAGCGGGGGCCCCGCAGATACGCAGTATTTT
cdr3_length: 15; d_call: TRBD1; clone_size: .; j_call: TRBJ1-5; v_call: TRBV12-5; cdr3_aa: CASGLDRGRGQPQHF; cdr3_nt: TGTGCTAGTGGTTTGGACAGGGGGCGAGGGCAGCCCCAGCATTTT
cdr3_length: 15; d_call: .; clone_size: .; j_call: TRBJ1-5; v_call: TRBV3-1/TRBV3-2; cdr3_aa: CASSQAGGFDQPQHF; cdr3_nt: TGTGCCAGCAGCCAAGCCGGAGGGTTCGATCAGCCCCAGCATTTT
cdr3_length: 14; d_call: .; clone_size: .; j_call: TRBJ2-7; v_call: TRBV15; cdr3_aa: CATSLGGGTYEQYF; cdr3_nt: TGTGCCACCAGCCTGGGGGGAGGAACCTACGAGCAGTACTTC
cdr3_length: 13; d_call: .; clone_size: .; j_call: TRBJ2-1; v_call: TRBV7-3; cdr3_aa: CASSILVGGEQFF; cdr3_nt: TGTGCCAGCAGCATCCTAGTCGGGGGTGAGCAGTTCTTC
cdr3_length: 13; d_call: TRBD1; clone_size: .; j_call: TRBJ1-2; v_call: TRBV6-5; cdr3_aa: CASSWDSNYGYTF; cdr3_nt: TGTGCCAGCAGTTGGGACAGTAACTATGGCTACACCTTC
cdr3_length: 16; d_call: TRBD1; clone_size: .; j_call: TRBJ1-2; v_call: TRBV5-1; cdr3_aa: CASSSTVDRDSYGYTF; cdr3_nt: TGCGCCAGCAGCTCCACCGTGGACAGGGATAGCTATGGCTACACCTTC
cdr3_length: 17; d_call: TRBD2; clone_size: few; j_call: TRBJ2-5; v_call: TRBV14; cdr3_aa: CASSNSRLAGYEETQYF; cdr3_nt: TGTGCCAGCAGCAACTCACGACTAGCGGGTTATGAAGAGACCCAGTACTTC
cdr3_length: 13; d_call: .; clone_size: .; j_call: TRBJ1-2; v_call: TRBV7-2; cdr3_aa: CASSSTGDYGYTF; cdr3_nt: TGTGCCAGCAGCTCCACCGGGGACTATGGCTACACCTTC
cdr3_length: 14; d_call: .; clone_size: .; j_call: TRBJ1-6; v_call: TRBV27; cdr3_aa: CAHTGQVSGSPLHF; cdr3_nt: TGTGCGCACACAGGGCAGGTAAGCGGTTCACCCCTCCACTTT
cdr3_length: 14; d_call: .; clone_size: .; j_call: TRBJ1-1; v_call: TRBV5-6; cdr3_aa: CASSLLAVNTEAFF; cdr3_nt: TGTGCCAGCAGCTTGTTGGCGGTGAACACTGAAGCTTTCTTT
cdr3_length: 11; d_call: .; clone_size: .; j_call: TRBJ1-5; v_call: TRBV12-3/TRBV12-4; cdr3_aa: CASSPPGPQHF; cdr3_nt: TGTGCCAGCAGCCCCCCGGGGCCCCAGCATTTT
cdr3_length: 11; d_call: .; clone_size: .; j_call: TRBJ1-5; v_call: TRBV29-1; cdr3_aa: CSGGSNQPQHF; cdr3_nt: TGCAGCGGAGGTAGCAATCAGCCCCAGCATTTT
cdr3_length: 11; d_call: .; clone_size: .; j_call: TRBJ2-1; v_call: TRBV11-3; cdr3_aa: CASSLSHEQFF; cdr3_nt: TGTGCCAGCAGCTTAAGCCATGAGCAGTTCTTC
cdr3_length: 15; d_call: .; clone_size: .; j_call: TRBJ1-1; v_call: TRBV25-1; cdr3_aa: CASSDLRTENTEAFF; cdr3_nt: TGTGCCAGCAGTGATTTACGGACAGAAAACACTGAAGCTTTCTTT
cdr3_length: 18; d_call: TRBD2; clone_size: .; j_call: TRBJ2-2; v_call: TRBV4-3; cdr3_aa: CASSQELAGGLNTGELFF; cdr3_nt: TGCGCCAGCAGCCAAGAATTAGCGGGAGGCCTAAACACCGGGGAGCTGTTTTTT
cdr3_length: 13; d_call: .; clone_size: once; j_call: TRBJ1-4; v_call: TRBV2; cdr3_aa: CASKFQGSEKLFF; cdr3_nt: TGTGCCAGCAAGTTCCAGGGAAGTGAAAAACTGTTTTTT
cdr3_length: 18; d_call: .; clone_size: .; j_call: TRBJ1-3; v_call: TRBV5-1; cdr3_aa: CASSLVGVIDTSGNTIYF; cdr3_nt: TGCGCCAGCAGCTTGGTAGGGGTTATCGATACTTCTGGAAACACCATATATTTT
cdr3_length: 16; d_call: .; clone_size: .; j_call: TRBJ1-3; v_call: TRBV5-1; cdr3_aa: CASSSGDQFSGNTIYF; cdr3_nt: TGCGCCAGCAGCTCAGGGGACCAATTCTCTGGAAACACCATATATTTT
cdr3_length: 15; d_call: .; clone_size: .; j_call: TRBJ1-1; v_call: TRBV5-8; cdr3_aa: CASITGFLRDTEAFF; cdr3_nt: TGTGCCAGTATAACAGGGTTTTTAAGGGACACTGAAGCTTTCTTT
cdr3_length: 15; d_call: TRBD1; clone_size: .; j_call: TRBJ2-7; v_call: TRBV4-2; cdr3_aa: CASSHPGQDSTEQYF; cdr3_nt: TGTGCCAGCAGCCATCCGGGACAGGACTCCACAGAGCAGTACTTC
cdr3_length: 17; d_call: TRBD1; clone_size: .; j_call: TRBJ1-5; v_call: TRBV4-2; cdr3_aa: CASSQGQGGYSNQPQHF; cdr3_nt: TGTGCCAGCAGCCAAGGACAGGGGGGGTATAGCAATCAGCCCCAGCATTTT
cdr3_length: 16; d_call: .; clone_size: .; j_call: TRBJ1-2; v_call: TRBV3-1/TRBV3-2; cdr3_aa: CASSRGGAVANYGYTF; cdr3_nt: TGTGCCAGCAGCAGGGGAGGGGCAGTTGCTAACTATGGCTACACCTTC